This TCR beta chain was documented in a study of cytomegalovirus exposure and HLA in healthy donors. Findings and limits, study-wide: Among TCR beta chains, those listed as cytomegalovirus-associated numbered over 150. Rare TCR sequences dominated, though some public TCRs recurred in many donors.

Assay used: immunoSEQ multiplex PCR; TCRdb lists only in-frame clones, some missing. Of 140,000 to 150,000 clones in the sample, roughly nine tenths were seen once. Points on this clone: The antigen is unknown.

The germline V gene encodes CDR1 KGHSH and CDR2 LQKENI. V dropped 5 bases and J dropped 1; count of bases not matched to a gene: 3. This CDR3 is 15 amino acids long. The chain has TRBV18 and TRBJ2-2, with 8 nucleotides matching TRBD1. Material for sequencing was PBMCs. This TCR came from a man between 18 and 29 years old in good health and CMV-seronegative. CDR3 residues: CASSAGTGNTGELFF. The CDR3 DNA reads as TGTGCCAGCTCAGCGGGGACAGGGAACACCGGGGAGCTGTTTTTT.